This T cell receptor beta chain was profiled in a study of blood T cell repertoires in COVID-19. TCRdb keeps only in-frame clones here, not all; method: immunoSEQ multiplex PCR. The sample yields 450,000 or so clones, about 92% seen once. Those enrolled, adults aged roughly 18 to 95 years, came from about two dozen US areas. Symptom resolution, clearance, or two negative PCRs marked donors in Cohort 3 as recovered. The germline V gene encodes CDR1 SGHVS and CDR2 FQNEAQ. The CDR3 runs 14 residues. V lost 3 bases, J lost 1 base, and 9 bases lay in between. The chain couples TRBV7-8 to TRBJ1-1; D remains unclear. Sequenced input: PBMCs or T cells enriched from blood (not recorded which). The clonotype comes from a man between 18 and 35 years old who had recovered from COVID-19. The CDR3: CASSFAGGNTEAFF. DNA of the CDR3: TGTGCCAGCAGCTTCGCGGGTGGGAACACTGAAGCTTTCTTT. The complete variable domain, with remaining parts taken from reference TRBV7-8 and TRBJ1-1, reads GAGVSQSPRYKVAKRGQDVALRCDPISGHVSLFWYQQALGQGPEFLTYFQNEAQLDKSGLPSDRFFAERPEGSVSTLKIQRTQQEDSAVYLCASSFAGGNTEAFFGQGTRLTVV.